These T cell receptor beta chains were read from a single sample in a study of shared clonotypes between healthy human individuals. Produced via immunoSEQ multiplex PCR; TCRdb's table is partial and in-frame only. In the table there are around 700,000 clones, roughly 73% of which are singletons. Sequenced material: memory CD4+ T cells sorted from blood. The receptors come from a woman aged 30 to 39 in good health. CDR3s include the opening cysteine and the closing phenylalanine or tryptophan. The D gene is left open where the match is weak. Clone sizes are given selectively: once, few, many, or a class where the clone is expanded.

abundance,v_gene,j_gene,d_gene,CDR3nt,CDR3aa
NA,TRBV29-1,TRBJ1-1,NA,TGCAGCGTCAAACAGGAGAGAGCTTTCTTT,CSVKQERAFF
many,TRBV18,TRBJ2-5,NA,TGTGCCAGCTCACCTAACCAAGAGACCCAGTACTTC,CASSPNQETQYF
NA,TRBV6-1,TRBJ1-2,NA,TGTGCCAGCAGTGAACTTGGGGGCGGCTACACCTTC,CASSELGGGYTF
NA,TRBV5-1,TRBJ2-5,NA,TGCGCCAGCAGCTTCCCATTGCACCAAGAGACCCAGTACTTC,CASSFPLHQETQYF
few,TRBV7-9,TRBJ2-1,NA,TGTGCCAGCAGCTTGACAGCAGAATCCTACAATGAGCAGTTCTTC,CASSLTAESYNEQFF
NA,TRBV6-9,TRBJ2-5,NA,TGTGCCAGCAGTTATTCTCACCCGACGGAGACCCAGTACTTC,CASSYSHPTETQYF
NA,TRBV30,TRBJ1-5,TRBD1,TGTGCCTGGAGTGGTGGGACAGGGGCCCGAGCTCAGCCCCAGCATTTT,CAWSGGTGARAQPQHF
NA,TRBV10-1,TRBJ2-1,TRBD2,TGCGCCAGCAGTGAGACTAGCGGGCCCTACAATGAGCAGTTCTTC,CASSETSGPYNEQFF
NA,TRBV6-1,TRBJ2-2,NA,TGTGCCAGCAGTGAACCAGGACAGTCTGTCGGGGAGCTGTTTTTT,CASSEPGQSVGELFF
NA,TRBV28,TRBJ1-4,NA,TGTGCCAGCAGTTTATCCACCGCAACTAATGAAAAACTGTTTTTT,CASSLSTATNEKLFF
NA,TRBV18,TRBJ1-2,TRBD1,TGTGCCAGCTCAACCCGGACAGGGGAGTCGGAAGGCTACACCTTC,CASSTRTGESEGYTF
NA,TRBV28,TRBJ2-7,TRBD2,TGTGCCAGCATCGGACTAGGATCGTCGTACGAGCAGTACTTC,CASIGLGSSYEQYF
once,TRBV12-5,TRBJ2-1,TRBD2,TGTGCTAGTGGTTTCAACCCGGGACTAGCGGGATACAATGAGCAGTTCTTC,CASGFNPGLAGYNEQFF
once,TRBV4-1,TRBJ1-5,NA,TGCGCCAGCAGCCACGGACGTGATAGCAATCAGCCCCAGCATTTT,CASSHGRDSNQPQHF
many,TRBV5-5,TRBJ1-5,NA,TGTGCCAGCAGCTTGGGGGAGATCAATCAGCCCCAGCATTTT,CASSLGEINQPQHF
NA,TRBV18,TRBJ1-5,TRBD1,TGTGCCAGCTCTCCAAACACAGGGGGCAATCAGCCCCAGCATTTT,CASSPNTGGNQPQHF
NA,TRBV11-2,TRBJ2-5,TRBD2,TGTGCCAGCAGCTTAGGACTAGCGGGGCTACGGACTCCGGGGGAGCAGTACTTC,CASSLGLAGLRTPGEQYF
NA,TRBV27,TRBJ1-2,NA,TGTGCCAGCAGGCCCAAGGGGTACTATGGCTACACCTTC,CASRPKGYYGYTF
once,TRBV18,TRBJ1-5,NA,TGTGCCAGCTCACCGTCCGTTAATGAGCCCCAGCATTTT,CASSPSVNEPQHF
NA,TRBV6-6,TRBJ2-7,TRBD2,TGTGCCAGCAGTTACGAGCGGGAGCAGAGTTACGAGCAGTACTTC,CASSYEREQSYEQYF
NA,TRBV29-1,TRBJ2-7,TRBD2,TGCAGCGACGGAGTGGGACGGCGACTAGCGGGAGGGCCGAGATCTTTCTACGAGCAGTACTTC,CSDGVGRRLAGGPRSFYEQYF
NA,TRBV5-1,TRBJ2-1,TRBD2,TGCGCCACCCACCCCGGGACTAGCGGCAATGAGCAGTTCTTC,CATHPGTSGNEQFF
many,TRBV6-5,TRBJ2-1,NA,TGTGCCAGCAGCCGCTATGCCCTCGCGGGCAATGAGCAGTTCTTC,CASSRYALAGNEQFF
NA,TRBV10-3,TRBJ2-7,NA,TGTGCCATCAGTCTCTCGGGCGTAGCCTACGAGCAGTACTTC,CAISLSGVAYEQYF
NA,TRBV28,TRBJ2-1,TRBD1,TGTGCCAGCAGTGAAACAGGGGCCCGAAATGAGCAGTTCTTC,CASSETGARNEQFF
NA,TRBV10-3,TRBJ2-5,NA,TGTGCCATCAAGGGATTTAGGGGCGAGACCCAGTACTTC,CAIKGFRGETQYF
NA,TRBV11-2,TRBJ2-7,TRBD2,TGTGCCAGCAGCCCCGGACTAGTAAACGAGCAGTACTTC,CASSPGLVNEQYF
NA,TRBV28,TRBJ1-1,NA,TGTGCCTTGGGGGGCGGATGGGGAAACACTGAAGCTTTCTTT,CALGGGWGNTEAFF
NA,TRBV5-4,TRBJ2-7,NA,TGTGCCAGCAGCCCAGTTAGCGGAGCCCCCACCCACGAGCAGTACTTC,CASSPVSGAPTHEQYF
NA,TRBV28,TRBJ1-5,NA,TGTGCCAGCAGCGCGGGGGCGCAACGTCAGCCCCAGCATTTT,CASSAGAQRQPQHF
NA,TRBV18,TRBJ2-7,TRBD1,TGTGCCAGCTCACCAACCGGGACAGGATTTCACGAGCAGTACTTC,CASSPTGTGFHEQYF
NA,TRBV14,TRBJ2-5,TRBD1,TGTGCCAGCAGCCAAGGGACAGGGGTTATAGAGACCCAGTACTTC,CASSQGTGVIETQYF
NA,TRBV27,TRBJ2-3,NA,TGTGCCAGCAGTCTTAACTACGTGACGCAGTATTTT,CASSLNYVTQYF
NA,TRBV5-1,TRBJ2-7,TRBD1,TGCGCCAGCAGCCTAGGGACAGGGGGAGGCGAGCAGTACTTC,CASSLGTGGGEQYF
once,TRBV28,TRBJ2-1,NA,TGTGCCAGCCAGACTAGTTACAATGAGCAGTTCTTC,CASQTSYNEQFF
NA,TRBV11-1,TRBJ2-7,TRBD2,TGTGCCAGCAGCTTAGAGGGAGGGTTTAGATACGAGCAGTACTTC,CASSLEGGFRYEQYF
NA,TRBV11-3,TRBJ2-4,TRBD2,TGTGCCACCGGTGGGGCGATGCGGGAGGGCTGTGGCATTCAGTACTTC,CATGGAMREGCGIQYF
NA,TRBV7-3,TRBJ1-1,NA,TGTGCCAGCAGCACACAGGCAGACACTGAAGCTTTCTTT,CASSTQADTEAFF
NA,TRBV4-1,TRBJ2-7,NA,TGCGCCAGCAGCCACCCAGGGGGGAGTATCTACGAGCAGTACTTC,CASSHPGGSIYEQYF
NA,TRBV5-5,TRBJ2-7,TRBD1,TGTGCCAGCAGCTTATGGACAGGGCGCGAGCAGTACTTC,CASSLWTGREQYF
NA,TRBV19,TRBJ1-4,NA,TGTGCCAGCACGGCCGGGACCGGGACTGAAAAACTGTTTTTT,CASTAGTGTEKLFF
NA,TRBV5-1,TRBJ1-1,NA,TGCGCCAGCAGCTTGTCGACAGACAACACTGAAGCTTTCTTT,CASSLSTDNTEAFF
few,TRBV30,TRBJ2-3,TRBD2,TGTGCCTGGAGGACTAGCGGGAACACAGATACGCAGTATTTT,CAWRTSGNTDTQYF
NA,TRBV10-3,TRBJ2-5,NA,TGTGCCATCAGTGCGAACAGCCAAGAGACCCAGTACTTC,CAISANSQETQYF
NA,TRBV2,TRBJ2-2,TRBD1,TGTGCCAGCGTGCGACAGGGTTCCACCGGGGAGCTGTTTTTT,CASVRQGSTGELFF
NA,TRBV28,TRBJ1-2,TRBD1,TGTGCCAGCAGTTTATGGACAGGGGGCTATGGCTACACCTTC,CASSLWTGGYGYTF
NA,TRBV6-1,TRBJ1-2,NA,TGTGCCAGCAGTGATTCGGCAGGACGGTGGGAGGGCTACACCTTC,CASSDSAGRWEGYTF
NA,TRBV27,TRBJ2-7,TRBD1,TGTGCCAGCAGCTGGACAGGGGGCGGCGAGCAGTACTTC,CASSWTGGGEQYF